This T cell receptor beta chain stems from a study of blood T cell repertoires in COVID-19. CDR1 and CDR2 from the germline V gene are LNHNV and YYDKDF (reference sequence). V was clipped by 0 bases and J by 2 bases; unmatched bases: 2. The CDR3 is made up of 15 amino acids. The data were produced by immunoSEQ multiplex PCR, yet TCRdb's version contains in-frame clones alone and is incomplete. The sample lists more than 100,000 clones, approximately 84% occurring once. This clonotype was sampled from a young woman who had recovered from COVID-19. This chain connects TRBV15 to TRBJ2-5; TRBD1 matches 8 bases. The sample taken for sequencing was peripheral blood. The CDR3 DNA follows: TGTGCCACCAGCAGAGATCACAGGGGGCAAGAGACCCAGTACTTC. This translates into CATSRDHRGQETQYF.